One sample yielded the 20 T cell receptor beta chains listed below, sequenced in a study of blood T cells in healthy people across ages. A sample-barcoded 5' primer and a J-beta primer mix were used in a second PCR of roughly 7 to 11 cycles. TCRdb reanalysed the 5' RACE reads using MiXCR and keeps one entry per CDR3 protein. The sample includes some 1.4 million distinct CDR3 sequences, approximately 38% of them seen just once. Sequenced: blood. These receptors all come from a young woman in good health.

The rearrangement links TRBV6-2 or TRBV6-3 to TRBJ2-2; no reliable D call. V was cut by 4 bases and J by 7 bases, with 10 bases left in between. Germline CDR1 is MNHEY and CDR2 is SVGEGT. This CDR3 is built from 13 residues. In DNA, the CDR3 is TGTGCCAGCAGTTGGGCCCCGGGCGGGGAGCTGTTTTTT. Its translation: CASSWAPGGELFF.

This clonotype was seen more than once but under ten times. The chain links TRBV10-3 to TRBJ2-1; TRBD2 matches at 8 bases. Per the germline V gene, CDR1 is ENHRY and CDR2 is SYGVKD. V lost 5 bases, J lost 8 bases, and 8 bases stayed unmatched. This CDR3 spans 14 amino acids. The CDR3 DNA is TGTGCCATCAGTCCCGGGACTAGTAACTATGAGCAGTTCTTC. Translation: CAISPGTSNYEQFF.

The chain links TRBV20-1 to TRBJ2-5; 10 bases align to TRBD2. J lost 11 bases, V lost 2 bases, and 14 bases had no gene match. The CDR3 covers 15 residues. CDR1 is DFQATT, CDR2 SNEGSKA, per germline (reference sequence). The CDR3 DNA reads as TGCAGTGCTAGAAGGCTAGCGGGAGTATCGGATGAGCAGTACTTC. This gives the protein CSARRLAGVSDEQYF.

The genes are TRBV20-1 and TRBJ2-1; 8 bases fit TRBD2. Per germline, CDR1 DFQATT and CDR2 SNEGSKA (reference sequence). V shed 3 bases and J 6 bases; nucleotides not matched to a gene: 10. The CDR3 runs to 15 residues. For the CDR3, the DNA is TGCAGTGCTAGGCGGGAGGTTAAAGGGTTCAATGAGCAGTTCTTC. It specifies CSARREVKGFNEQFF.

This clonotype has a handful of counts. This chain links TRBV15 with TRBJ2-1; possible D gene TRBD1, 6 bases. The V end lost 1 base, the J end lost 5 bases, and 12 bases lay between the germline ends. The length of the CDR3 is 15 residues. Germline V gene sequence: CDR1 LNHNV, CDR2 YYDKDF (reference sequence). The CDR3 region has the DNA TGTGCCACCAGCAGAGTCCAGGGGTCCCACAATGAGCAGTTCTTC. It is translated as CATSRVQGSHNEQFF.

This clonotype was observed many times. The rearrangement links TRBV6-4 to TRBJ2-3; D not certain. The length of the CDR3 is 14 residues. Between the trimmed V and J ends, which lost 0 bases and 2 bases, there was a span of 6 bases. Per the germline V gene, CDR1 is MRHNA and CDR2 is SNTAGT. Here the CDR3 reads CASSDSQDTDTQYF. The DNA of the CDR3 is TGTGCCAGCAGTGACTCGCAGGACACAGATACGCAGTATTTT.

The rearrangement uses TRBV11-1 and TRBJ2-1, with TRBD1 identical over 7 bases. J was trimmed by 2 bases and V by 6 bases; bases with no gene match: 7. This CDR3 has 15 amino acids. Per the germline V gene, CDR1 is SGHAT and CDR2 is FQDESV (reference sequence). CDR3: CASSQQGKPYNEQFF. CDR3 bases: TGTGCCAGCAGTCAACAGGGGAAACCCTACAATGAGCAGTTCTTC.

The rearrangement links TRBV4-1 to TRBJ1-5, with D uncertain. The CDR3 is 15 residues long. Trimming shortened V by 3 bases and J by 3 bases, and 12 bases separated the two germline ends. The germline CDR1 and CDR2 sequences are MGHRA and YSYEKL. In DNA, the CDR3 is TGCGCCAGCAGCCAGGGTAGGACCCCCAATCAGCCCCAGCATTTT. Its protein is CASSQGRTPNQPQHF.

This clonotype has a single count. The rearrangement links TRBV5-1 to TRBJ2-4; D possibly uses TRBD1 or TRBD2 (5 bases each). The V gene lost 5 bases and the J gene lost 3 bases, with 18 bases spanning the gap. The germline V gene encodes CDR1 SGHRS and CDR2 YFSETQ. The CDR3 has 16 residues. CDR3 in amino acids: CASSPTGGVVKNIQYF. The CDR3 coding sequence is TGCGCCAGCAGTCCCACAGGAGGAGTAGTCAAAAACATTCAGTACTTC.

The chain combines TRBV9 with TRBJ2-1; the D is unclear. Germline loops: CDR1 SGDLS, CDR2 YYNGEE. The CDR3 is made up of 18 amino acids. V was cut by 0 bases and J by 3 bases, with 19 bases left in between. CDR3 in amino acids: CASSVGILWVPDYNEQFF. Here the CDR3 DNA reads TGTGCCAGCAGCGTAGGAATCCTGTGGGTCCCAGACTACAATGAGCAGTTCTTC.

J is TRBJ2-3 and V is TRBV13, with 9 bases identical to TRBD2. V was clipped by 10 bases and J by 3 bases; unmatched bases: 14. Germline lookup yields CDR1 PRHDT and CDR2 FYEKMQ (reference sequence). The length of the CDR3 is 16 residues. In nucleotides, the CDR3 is TGTGCCACCCTAGGCCGGAGCGGGGGGTGGACAGATACGCAGTATTTT. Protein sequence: CATLGRSGGWTDTQYF.

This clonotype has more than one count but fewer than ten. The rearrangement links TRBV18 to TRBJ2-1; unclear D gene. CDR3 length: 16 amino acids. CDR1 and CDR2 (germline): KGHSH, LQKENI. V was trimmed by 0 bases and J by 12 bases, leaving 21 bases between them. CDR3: CASSPPGRIYNEWQFF. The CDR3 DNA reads TGTGCCAGCTCACCACCCGGACGGATCTACAATGAGTGGCAGTTCTTC.

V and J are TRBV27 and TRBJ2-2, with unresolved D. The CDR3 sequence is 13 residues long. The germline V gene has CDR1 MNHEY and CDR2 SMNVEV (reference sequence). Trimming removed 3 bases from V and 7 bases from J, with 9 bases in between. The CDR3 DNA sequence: TGTGCCAGCAGTTTCATCGGCGGCGGGGAGCTGTTTTTT. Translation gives CASSFIGGGELFF.

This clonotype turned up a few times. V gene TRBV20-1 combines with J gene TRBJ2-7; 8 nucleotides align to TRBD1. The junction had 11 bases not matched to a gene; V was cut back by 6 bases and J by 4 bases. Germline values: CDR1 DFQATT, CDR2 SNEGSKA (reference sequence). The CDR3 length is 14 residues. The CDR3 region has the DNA TGCAGTGCCCCTGGACAGGGTAAAGGATACGAGCAGTACTTC. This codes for CSAPGQGKGYEQYF.

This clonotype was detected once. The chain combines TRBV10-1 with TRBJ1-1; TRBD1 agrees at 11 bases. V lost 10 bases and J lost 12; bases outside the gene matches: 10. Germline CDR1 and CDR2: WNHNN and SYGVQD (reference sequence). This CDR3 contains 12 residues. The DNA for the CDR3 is TGCGCCAACGCCGGGACAGGGGGTCCATCTTTCTTT. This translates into CANAGTGGPSFF.

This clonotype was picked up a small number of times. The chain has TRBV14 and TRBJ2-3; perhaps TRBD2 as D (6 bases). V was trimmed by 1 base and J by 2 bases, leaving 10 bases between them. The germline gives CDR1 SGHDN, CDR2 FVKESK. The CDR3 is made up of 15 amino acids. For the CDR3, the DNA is TGTGCCAGCAGCCAAGGGGGGACTTACACAGATACGCAGTATTTT. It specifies CASSQGGTYTDTQYF.

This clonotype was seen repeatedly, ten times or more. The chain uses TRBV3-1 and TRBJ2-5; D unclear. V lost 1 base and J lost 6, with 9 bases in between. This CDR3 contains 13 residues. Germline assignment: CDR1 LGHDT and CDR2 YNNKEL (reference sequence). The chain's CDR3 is CASSQAGEKTQYF. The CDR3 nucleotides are TGTGCCAGCAGCCAAGCCGGAGAGAAGACCCAGTACTTC.

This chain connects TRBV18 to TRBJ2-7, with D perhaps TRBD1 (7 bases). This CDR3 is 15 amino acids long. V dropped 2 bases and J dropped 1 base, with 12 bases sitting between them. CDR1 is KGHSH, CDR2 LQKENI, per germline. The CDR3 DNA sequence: TGTGCCAGCTCACCAACGGGGGACAGTTCCTACGAGCAGTACTTC. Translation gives CASSPTGDSSYEQYF.

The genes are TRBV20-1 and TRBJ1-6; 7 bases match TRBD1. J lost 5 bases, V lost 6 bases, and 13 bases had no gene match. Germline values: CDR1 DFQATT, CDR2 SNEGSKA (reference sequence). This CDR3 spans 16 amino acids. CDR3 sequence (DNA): TGCAGTGCCCCCCCTACAGGGGCCTATAATAATTCACCCCTCCACTTT. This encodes CSAPPTGAYNNSPLHF.

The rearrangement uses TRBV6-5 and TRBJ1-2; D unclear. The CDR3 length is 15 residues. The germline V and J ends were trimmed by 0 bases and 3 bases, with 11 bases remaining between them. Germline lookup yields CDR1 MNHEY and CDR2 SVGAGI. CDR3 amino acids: CASSYSRVEDYGYTF. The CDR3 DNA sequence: TGTGCCAGCAGTTACTCGAGGGTTGAGGACTATGGCTACACCTTC.